A selection of T cell receptor beta chains follows, all from one sample in a study of regulatory T cells in long-lasting Graves disease. TCRdb fed the multiplex PCR reads into MiXCR, producing one record per CDR3 protein. Of some 460,000 distinct CDR3 sequences listed, around 15% were seen once; the top ten hold more than 10%. These data were also filed under a second study, of T cells in Graves' hyperthyroidism and ophthalmopathy.

The sequencing here drew on peripheral blood mononuclear cells (PBMCs), taken at new diagnosis, from a patient treated with antithyroid drugs. Receptors were obtained from a man aged 35 to 55 with Graves disease. Both conserved end residues are part of each CDR3. A D gene is named only where the DNA matches it firmly. The listing skips clone size in some rows; elsewhere it reads once, few, many or a size class.

abundance: .
d_gene: .
v_gene: TRBV15
j_gene: TRBJ1-5
CDR3aa: CATQGIVGNQPQHF
CDR3nt: TGTGCCACGCAGGGGATTGTAGGCAATCAGCCCCAGCATTTT

abundance: few
d_gene: .
v_gene: TRBV3-1
j_gene: TRBJ2-3
CDR3aa: CASSQAGERDTQYF
CDR3nt: TGTGCCAGCAGCCAAGCGGGAGAGAGAGATACGCAGTATTTT

abundance: few
d_gene: .
v_gene: TRBV27
j_gene: TRBJ2-2
CDR3aa: CASSPIFRGTTGELFF
CDR3nt: TGTGCCAGCAGCCCCATCTTCCGGGGGACCACCGGGGAGCTGTTTTTT

abundance: many
d_gene: TRBD1
v_gene: TRBV5-1
j_gene: TRBJ2-7
CDR3aa: CASSLGQGVEQYF
CDR3nt: TGCGCCAGCAGCTTGGGGCAGGGGGTCGAGCAGTACTTC

abundance: few
d_gene: .
v_gene: TRBV27
j_gene: TRBJ2-3
CDR3aa: CASSPNGGIDTQYF
CDR3nt: TGTGCCAGCAGTCCTAATGGGGGGATAGATACGCAGTATTTT

abundance: many
d_gene: TRBD1
v_gene: TRBV9
j_gene: TRBJ1-2
CDR3aa: CASSAGTGPNYGYTF
CDR3nt: TGTGCCAGCAGCGCCGGGACAGGACCTAACTATGGCTACACCTTC

abundance: many
d_gene: .
v_gene: TRBV28
j_gene: TRBJ1-2
CDR3aa: CASSLEGVTFYGYTF
CDR3nt: TGTGCCAGCAGTTTAGAAGGGGTTACTTTCTATGGCTACACCTTC

abundance: many
d_gene: .
v_gene: TRBV28
j_gene: TRBJ2-5
CDR3aa: CASRAHGETQYF
CDR3nt: TGTGCCAGCAGGGCACACGGGGAGACCCAGTACTTC

abundance: many
d_gene: .
v_gene: TRBV2
j_gene: TRBJ2-2
CDR3aa: CARPRDKNTGELFF
CDR3nt: TGTGCCAGGCCCCGGGACAAGAACACCGGGGAGCTGTTTTTT

abundance: .
d_gene: TRBD2
v_gene: TRBV20-1
j_gene: TRBJ2-1
CDR3aa: CSARGDSLAISYNEQFF
CDR3nt: TGCAGTGCTAGAGGTGACTCACTAGCGATATCCTACAATGAGCAGTTCTTC

abundance: many
d_gene: .
v_gene: TRBV30
j_gene: TRBJ2-1
CDR3aa: CAWSGPAAYNEQFF
CDR3nt: TGTGCCTGGAGCGGACCCGCCGCGTACAATGAGCAGTTCTTC

abundance: many
d_gene: .
v_gene: TRBV18
j_gene: TRBJ2-3
CDR3aa: CASSRSLTDTQYF
CDR3nt: TGTGCCAGCTCACGGAGTCTCACAGATACGCAGTATTTT

abundance: many
d_gene: TRBD2
v_gene: TRBV12-3/TRBV12-4
j_gene: TRBJ2-1
CDR3aa: CASSFSGGRNEQFF
CDR3nt: TGTGCCAGCAGTTTCAGCGGGGGGCGGAATGAGCAGTTCTTC

abundance: many
d_gene: TRBD1
v_gene: TRBV2
j_gene: TRBJ2-5
CDR3aa: CASGAGQGQETQYF
CDR3nt: TGTGCCAGCGGAGCCGGACAGGGCCAAGAGACCCAGTACTTC

abundance: .
d_gene: .
v_gene: TRBV20-1
j_gene: TRBJ2-7
CDR3aa: CSARGVAAYEQYF
CDR3nt: TGCAGTGCTAGAGGGGTTGCTGCCTACGAGCAGTACTTC

abundance: many
d_gene: .
v_gene: TRBV11-2
j_gene: TRBJ2-7
CDR3aa: CASSLEPLSYEQYF
CDR3nt: TGTGCCAGCAGCTTAGAACCGCTGTCCTACGAGCAGTACTTC

abundance: many
d_gene: TRBD2
v_gene: TRBV2
j_gene: TRBJ2-1
CDR3aa: CASRSGSVFLYNEQFF
CDR3nt: TGTGCCAGCAGGAGCGGGAGTGTGTTCCTCTACAATGAGCAGTTCTTC

abundance: few
d_gene: .
v_gene: TRBV19
j_gene: TRBJ2-7
CDR3aa: CASSITVRVDDYEQYF
CDR3nt: TGTGCCAGTAGCATCACTGTACGGGTCGATGACTACGAGCAGTACTTC

abundance: few
d_gene: .
v_gene: TRBV3-1
j_gene: TRBJ2-7
CDR3aa: CASSQDRRVTYEQYF
CDR3nt: TGTGCCAGCAGCCAAGATAGGCGCGTCACCTACGAGCAGTACTTC

abundance: many
d_gene: TRBD2
v_gene: TRBV5-1
j_gene: TRBJ2-5
CDR3aa: CASSSSTSWETQYF
CDR3nt: TGCGCCAGCAGCTCCTCGACTAGCTGGGAGACCCAGTACTTC

abundance: many
d_gene: .
v_gene: TRBV12-3/TRBV12-4
j_gene: TRBJ1-4
CDR3aa: CASSRTGNNEKLFF
CDR3nt: TGTGCCAGCAGCCGCACTGGGAATAATGAAAAACTGTTTTTT

abundance: .
d_gene: .
v_gene: TRBV12-5
j_gene: TRBJ1-3
CDR3aa: CASGLTRGGDSTGNTIYF
CDR3nt: TGTGCTAGTGGTTTGACGAGGGGCGGTGATTCTACTGGAAACACCATATATTTT

abundance: many
d_gene: TRBD2
v_gene: TRBV6-2/TRBV6-3
j_gene: TRBJ2-7
CDR3aa: CASSEIGGGLREQYF
CDR3nt: TGTGCCAGCAGTGAAATTGGGGGAGGGCTTCGGGAGCAGTACTTC

abundance: many
d_gene: .
v_gene: TRBV24-1
j_gene: TRBJ1-5
CDR3aa: CATSDGRDPQHF
CDR3nt: TGTGCCACCAGTGATGGAAGGGACCCCCAGCATTTT

abundance: many
d_gene: .
v_gene: TRBV18
j_gene: TRBJ2-7
CDR3aa: CASSPGESYEQYF
CDR3nt: TGTGCCAGCTCACCTGGGGAATCCTACGAGCAGTACTTC

abundance: few
d_gene: TRBD2
v_gene: TRBV27
j_gene: TRBJ2-1
CDR3aa: CASKSWREMGGEQFF
CDR3nt: TGTGCCAGCAAGAGTTGGCGGGAGATGGGGGGTGAGCAGTTCTTC

abundance: many
d_gene: .
v_gene: TRBV30
j_gene: TRBJ2-1
CDR3aa: CAWSVGSHRAYNEQFF
CDR3nt: TGTGCCTGGAGTGTAGGATCCCATAGGGCCTACAATGAGCAGTTCTTC

abundance: many
d_gene: .
v_gene: TRBV6-5
j_gene: TRBJ1-2
CDR3aa: CASSYRGPGPDGYTF
CDR3nt: TGTGCCAGCAGTTACCGTGGCCCGGGGCCGGATGGCTACACCTTC

abundance: .
d_gene: .
v_gene: TRBV12-3/TRBV12-4
j_gene: TRBJ2-1
CDR3aa: CASSPQTDNGQFF
CDR3nt: TGTGCCAGCAGTCCGCAGACCGACAATGGGCAGTTCTTC

abundance: many
d_gene: .
v_gene: TRBV5-1
j_gene: TRBJ2-2
CDR3aa: CASSLRSANTGELFF
CDR3nt: TGCGCCAGCAGCTTGAGGTCAGCGAACACCGGGGAGCTGTTTTTT

abundance: few
d_gene: .
v_gene: TRBV28
j_gene: TRBJ2-2
CDR3aa: CASTTQAGGPGELFF
CDR3nt: TGTGCCAGCACTACTCAGGCAGGGGGGCCCGGGGAGCTGTTTTTT

abundance: .
d_gene: .
v_gene: TRBV28
j_gene: TRBJ2-1
CDR3aa: CASTEGQSYNEQFF
CDR3nt: TGTGCCAGCACCGAGGGGCAATCCTACAATGAGCAGTTCTTC

abundance: few
d_gene: TRBD2
v_gene: TRBV19
j_gene: TRBJ2-1
CDR3aa: CASSIGATSVGDEQFF
CDR3nt: TGTGCCAGTAGTATAGGTGCGACTAGCGTGGGAGATGAGCAGTTCTTC

abundance: .
d_gene: .
v_gene: TRBV5-1
j_gene: TRBJ2-5
CDR3aa: CASSLVRGGETQYF
CDR3nt: TGCGCCAGCAGCTTGGTCAGGGGTGGAGAGACCCAGTACTTC

abundance: many
d_gene: .
v_gene: TRBV5-1
j_gene: TRBJ2-2
CDR3aa: CASSFTGSPTGELFF
CDR3nt: TGCGCCAGCAGCTTCACAGGGAGTCCCACCGGGGAGCTGTTTTTT

abundance: .
d_gene: TRBD2
v_gene: TRBV20-1
j_gene: TRBJ2-1
CDR3aa: CSARSGGRDHYNEQFF
CDR3nt: TGCAGTGCTCGATCGGGGGGGCGGGACCATTACAATGAGCAGTTCTTC

abundance: few
d_gene: .
v_gene: TRBV10-3
j_gene: TRBJ2-1
CDR3aa: CAISGGTLGEQFF
CDR3nt: TGTGCCATCAGTGGCGGGACTCTCGGTGAGCAGTTCTTC

abundance: few
d_gene: TRBD2
v_gene: TRBV6-2/TRBV6-3
j_gene: TRBJ2-5
CDR3aa: CAYSGTETQYF
CDR3nt: TGTGCCTATAGCGGGACAGAGACCCAGTACTTC

abundance: .
d_gene: .
v_gene: TRBV28
j_gene: TRBJ1-5
CDR3aa: CASSTPQGQDQPQHF
CDR3nt: TGTGCCAGCAGCACCCCCCAGGGGCAGGATCAGCCCCAGCATTTT

abundance: few
d_gene: .
v_gene: TRBV5-6
j_gene: TRBJ2-7
CDR3aa: CVSSWWNGASRVYEQYF
CDR3nt: TGTGTCAGCAGCTGGTGGAACGGGGCGAGCAGAGTCTACGAGCAGTACTTC

abundance: .
d_gene: TRBD2
v_gene: TRBV6-5
j_gene: TRBJ2-5
CDR3aa: CASSYRLGLAGGSRETQYF
CDR3nt: TGTGCCAGCAGTTACCGACTGGGACTAGCGGGAGGCTCAAGAGAGACCCAGTACTTC

abundance: .
d_gene: .
v_gene: TRBV6-1
j_gene: TRBJ1-4
CDR3aa: CASSGTPATNEKLFF
CDR3nt: TGTGCCAGCAGTGGGACCCCCGCAACTAATGAAAAACTGTTTTTT

abundance: .
d_gene: .
v_gene: TRBV7-9
j_gene: TRBJ2-2
CDR3aa: CASSPPHDGMNTGELFF
CDR3nt: TGTGCCAGCAGCCCCCCCCACGACGGGATGAACACCGGGGAGCTGTTTTTT

abundance: many
d_gene: .
v_gene: TRBV12-3/TRBV12-4
j_gene: TRBJ1-2
CDR3aa: CASSLGSSYGYTF
CDR3nt: TGTGCCAGCAGTTTAGGCAGCAGCTATGGCTACACCTTC

abundance: many
d_gene: TRBD2
v_gene: TRBV2
j_gene: TRBJ2-7
CDR3aa: CASSEARLAVYEQYF
CDR3nt: TGTGCCAGCAGTGAAGCTCGACTAGCGGTATACGAGCAGTACTTC

abundance: few
d_gene: .
v_gene: TRBV9
j_gene: TRBJ2-7
CDR3aa: CASSVAPGDTYEQYF
CDR3nt: TGTGCCAGCAGCGTAGCTCCAGGGGACACCTACGAGCAGTACTTC

abundance: many
d_gene: TRBD2
v_gene: TRBV2
j_gene: TRBJ2-1
CDR3aa: CADCILAGGHNEQFF
CDR3nt: TGTGCCGACTGCATTCTAGCGGGAGGGCACAATGAGCAGTTCTTC

abundance: many
d_gene: .
v_gene: TRBV30
j_gene: TRBJ2-5
CDR3aa: CAWSVEKTQYF
CDR3nt: TGTGCCTGGAGTGTAGAGAAGACCCAGTACTTC

abundance: few
d_gene: .
v_gene: TRBV6-2/TRBV6-3
j_gene: TRBJ2-3
CDR3aa: CASSLQQGTDTQYF
CDR3nt: TGTGCCAGCAGCCTTCAGCAGGGCACAGATACGCAGTATTTT

abundance: few
d_gene: .
v_gene: TRBV27
j_gene: TRBJ1-4
CDR3aa: CASSPPGLGQKLFF
CDR3nt: TGTGCCAGCAGTCCCCCGGGACTGGGACAAAAACTGTTTTTT

abundance: .
d_gene: .
v_gene: TRBV10-3
j_gene: TRBJ1-2
CDR3aa: CAISESGPLNYGYTF
CDR3nt: TGTGCCATCAGTGAGTCGGGACCTTTAAACTATGGCTACACCTTC

abundance: many
d_gene: .
v_gene: TRBV7-2
j_gene: TRBJ2-7
CDR3aa: CASSLGAAAYEQYF
CDR3nt: TGTGCCAGCAGCTTAGGCGCAGCGGCCTACGAGCAGTACTTC

abundance: few
d_gene: .
v_gene: TRBV6-1
j_gene: TRBJ2-1
CDR3aa: CASCSRDNEQFF
CDR3nt: TGTGCCAGTTGTAGCCGAGACAATGAGCAGTTCTTC

abundance: .
d_gene: .
v_gene: TRBV6-7
j_gene: TRBJ1-1
CDR3aa: CASSREGRWNTEAFF
CDR3nt: TGTGCCAGCAGCCGAGAGGGTCGGTGGAACACTGAAGCTTTCTTT

abundance: .
d_gene: .
v_gene: TRBV6-1
j_gene: TRBJ2-7
CDR3aa: CASSEVGVVGEQYF
CDR3nt: TGTGCCAGCAGTGAAGTGGGGGTTGTCGGCGAGCAGTACTTC